The rows below give T cell receptor beta chains drawn from one sample of a study of blood T cells in healthy people across ages. TCRdb re-derived calls from the 5' RACE reads in MiXCR, one entry per CDR3 protein. The sample yields 800,000 to 900,000 distinct CDR3 sequences, approximately 59% seen once. Specimen: blood. The receptors were gathered from a man aged 30 to 39 in good health. Each CDR3 is given with its conserved first and last residue. D genes are given only for firm matches. Some rows mark clone size as missing; the rest say once, few, many or name a class of expanded clone.

D gene: -
J gene: TRBJ2-5
V gene: TRBV11-2
clone size: -
CDR3 protein: CASSLGSYPETQYF
CDR3 DNA: TGTGCCAGCAGCTTAGGGTCCTACCCAGAGACCCAGTACTTC

D gene: -
J gene: TRBJ2-5
V gene: TRBV20-1
clone size: -
CDR3 protein: CSARGPRQDQETQYF
CDR3 DNA: TGCAGTGCTAGAGGGCCGAGACAGGATCAAGAGACCCAGTACTTC

D gene: -
J gene: TRBJ2-4
V gene: TRBV11-2
clone size: -
CDR3 protein: CASSLEGLAKNIQYF
CDR3 DNA: TGTGCCAGCAGCTTAGAAGGTCTAGCCAAAAACATTCAGTACTTC

D gene: -
J gene: TRBJ2-7
V gene: TRBV6-2/TRBV6-3
clone size: -
CDR3 protein: CASSYSPRPEQYF
CDR3 DNA: TGTGCCAGCAGTTACTCTCCCCGCCCCGAGCAGTACTTC

D gene: TRBD1
J gene: TRBJ1-2
V gene: TRBV2
clone size: -
CDR3 protein: CASSEGTGQGYTF
CDR3 DNA: TGTGCCAGCAGTGAAGGGACAGGGCAAGGCTACACCTTC

D gene: TRBD1
J gene: TRBJ2-1
V gene: TRBV7-2
clone size: once
CDR3 protein: CASSLVSSGGFNEQFF
CDR3 DNA: TGTGCCAGCAGCTTGGTTTCCTCAGGGGGCTTTAATGAGCAGTTCTTC

D gene: -
J gene: TRBJ2-1
V gene: TRBV14
clone size: -
CDR3 protein: CASSHRESNEQFF
CDR3 DNA: TGTGCCAGCAGCCACAGGGAAAGCAATGAGCAGTTCTTC

D gene: TRBD1
J gene: TRBJ2-6
V gene: TRBV24-1
clone size: once
CDR3 protein: CATSNRGPSSGANVLTF
CDR3 DNA: TGTGCCACCAGCAACAGGGGCCCTAGCTCTGGGGCCAACGTCCTGACTTTC

D gene: -
J gene: TRBJ1-2
V gene: TRBV6-1
clone size: -
CDR3 protein: CASSQARERNGYTF
CDR3 DNA: TGTGCCAGCAGTCAGGCCAGGGAGCGAAATGGCTACACCTTC

D gene: -
J gene: TRBJ2-2
V gene: TRBV6-1
clone size: -
CDR3 protein: CASRTGTNTGELFF
CDR3 DNA: TGTGCCAGCAGAACAGGGACGAACACCGGGGAGCTGTTTTTT

D gene: -
J gene: TRBJ1-6
V gene: TRBV14
clone size: -
CDR3 protein: CASSQDPRDNSPLHF
CDR3 DNA: TGTGCCAGCAGCCAAGACCCCAGGGATAATTCACCCCTCCACTTT

D gene: TRBD1
J gene: TRBJ1-6
V gene: TRBV27
clone size: -
CDR3 protein: CASIIRLLGQYNSPLHF
CDR3 DNA: TGTGCCAGCATCATCCGCCTTTTGGGACAGTATAATTCACCCCTCCACTTT

D gene: -
J gene: TRBJ2-7
V gene: TRBV7-8
clone size: -
CDR3 protein: CASENRESPYEQYF
CDR3 DNA: TGTGCCAGCGAGAACAGGGAAAGCCCCTACGAGCAGTACTTC

D gene: -
J gene: TRBJ2-7
V gene: TRBV28
clone size: -
CDR3 protein: CASRSHDIYYEQYF
CDR3 DNA: TGTGCCAGCAGGTCCCACGACATCTACTACGAGCAGTACTTC

D gene: -
J gene: TRBJ2-7
V gene: TRBV28
clone size: -
CDR3 protein: CASSLLGHQSSYEQYF
CDR3 DNA: TGTGCCAGCAGTTTACTGGGACATCAAAGCTCCTACGAGCAGTACTTC

D gene: TRBD2
J gene: TRBJ2-2
V gene: TRBV4-3
clone size: -
CDR3 protein: CASSQLAGGHTGELFF
CDR3 DNA: TGCGCCAGCAGCCAACTAGCGGGGGGGCACACCGGGGAGCTGTTTTTT

D gene: -
J gene: TRBJ1-1
V gene: TRBV28
clone size: few
CDR3 protein: CASSPEPFGTEAFF
CDR3 DNA: TGTGCCAGCAGTCCTGAACCTTTTGGCACTGAAGCTTTCTTT

D gene: TRBD1
J gene: TRBJ2-1
V gene: TRBV9
clone size: -
CDR3 protein: CASSSSGGASYNEQFF
CDR3 DNA: TGTGCCAGCAGTTCCTCAGGGGGCGCTTCGTACAATGAGCAGTTCTTC

D gene: -
J gene: TRBJ2-2
V gene: TRBV6-5
clone size: once
CDR3 protein: CASSYGQANTGELFF
CDR3 DNA: TGTGCCAGCAGTTACGGGCAGGCGAACACCGGGGAGCTGTTTTTT

D gene: -
J gene: TRBJ1-4
V gene: TRBV20-1
clone size: -
CDR3 protein: CSAKRQASGLFF
CDR3 DNA: TGCAGTGCTAAACGACAGGCCTCGGGACTGTTTTTT

D gene: -
J gene: TRBJ2-7
V gene: TRBV12-3/TRBV12-4
clone size: -
CDR3 protein: CASSPVGQEQYF
CDR3 DNA: TGTGCCAGCAGTCCTGTTGGGCAAGAGCAGTACTTC

D gene: -
J gene: TRBJ1-4
V gene: TRBV12-3/TRBV12-4
clone size: once
CDR3 protein: CASTNPPEKLFF
CDR3 DNA: TGTGCCAGCACCAACCCCCCCGAAAAACTGTTTTTT

D gene: TRBD1
J gene: TRBJ2-1
V gene: TRBV9
clone size: -
CDR3 protein: CASSVTDRGYTEQFF
CDR3 DNA: TGTGCCAGCAGCGTAACGGACAGGGGTTACACTGAGCAGTTCTTC

D gene: TRBD1
J gene: TRBJ2-7
V gene: TRBV28
clone size: -
CDR3 protein: CASSDTGGDPYEQYF
CDR3 DNA: TGTGCCAGCAGTGATACAGGGGGCGATCCCTACGAGCAGTACTTC